Shown below are 5 T cell receptor beta chains from a single sample sequenced in a study of low-dose radiotherapy and immunotherapy resistance in tumors. Alpha and beta chains were covered, as first-strand cDNA relied on TRAV- and TRBV-specific primers. Over around 19 PCR cycles, TCRs were amplified from a constant-region primer and V-primer adapter. One entry per CDR3 protein results from TCRdb running MiXCR on the reads. The repertoire includes 9,500 to 14,000 distinct CDR3 sequences, 65% of them detected once, and about an eighth sits in the top ten. The source is a human donor with advanced metastatic prostate, ovarian, gallbladder or colorectal cancer (not recorded which). This table probably holds off-target reads from a library built for another chain.

This chain uses TRBV20-1 with TRBJ1-5, with D perhaps TRBD1 (6 bases). V gave up 3 bases and J gave up 0 bases, with 15 bases separating them. Germline V CDR1 and CDR2: DFQATT, SNEGSKA (reference sequence). There are 16 residues in the CDR3. The CDR3 protein is CSASPGVGLSNQPQHF. CDR3 coding DNA: TGCAGTGCTAGTCCAGGGGTCGGTCTTAGCAATCAGCCCCAGCATTTT.

The chain has TRBV20-1 and TRBJ1-5; TRBD1 matches at 7 bases. Germline-derived CDR1 and CDR2 are DFQATT and SNEGSKA (reference sequence). V was clipped by 0 bases and J by 6 bases; unmatched bases: 2. CDR3 length equals 13 residues. CDR3 region: CSARETGTQPQHF. CDR3 bases: TGCAGTGCTAGAGAGACAGGGACTCAGCCCCAGCATTTT.

The chain is built from TRBV7-9 and TRBJ1-4; a weak D match, TRBD1 (5 bases). The CDR3 has 12 amino acids. From germline, CDR1 is SEHNR and CDR2 FQNEAQ (reference sequence). V lost 6 bases to trimming and J lost 8 bases, with 10 bases between them. The CDR3: CASRGAGEKLFF. For the CDR3, the DNA is TGTGCCAGCAGAGGGGCCGGAGAAAAACTGTTTTTT.

This clonotype is a singleton in its sample. The gene calls are TRBV5-1 and TRBJ1-4; 7 nucleotides align to TRBD1. The ends lost 3 bases at V and 5 bases at J; junction bases unmatched: 4. The length of the CDR3 is 14 residues. Germline V gene data show CDR1 as SGHRS and CDR2 as YFSETQ. CDR3 residues: CASSYQGQNEKLFF. CDR3 DNA: TGCGCCAGCAGCTACCAGGGACAGAATGAAAAACTGTTTTTT.

J is TRBJ2-7 and V is TRBV28; a possible D gene is TRBD2 (6 bases). V was pared by 7 bases and J by 5 bases, with 12 bases between. CDR1 is MDHEN, CDR2 SYDVKM, per germline. There are 12 residues in the CDR3. The CDR3 loop reads CASNLAPHEQYF. The CDR3 nucleotides read TGTGCCAGCAATCTAGCGCCCCACGAGCAGTACTTC.